The entry that follows covers one T cell receptor (beta chain) sequence. The antigen is unknown. Deletions cut 5 bases from V and 0 bases from J, with 18 bases between. The CDR3 runs to 17 residues. The germline CDR1 and CDR2 sequences are SGHRS and YFSETQ. This entry belongs to a study of cytomegalovirus exposure and HLA in healthy donors. General study findings and limits: According to an earlier analysis, most TCR beta V segments yielded productive rearrangements about 90% or about 30% of the time. Later on, an analysis showed TCR association rates differing by HLA locus, with DRB1 the most and HLA-C the fewest.

The PCR used 60 Vbeta and 13 Jbeta primers. Some clones are missing from TCRdb's copy, which holds only in-frame ones; the method was immunoSEQ multiplex PCR. The data contain about 130,000 clones, roughly four fifths of them singletons. Sequenced: PBMCs. J is TRBJ1-3 and V is TRBV5-1, with D hard to call. The sequence derives from a man aged 45-60 years in good health and CMV-seronegative. Written as DNA, the CDR3 is TGCGCCAGCAGGTATGGCGGAGGTCCATCCTCTGGAAACACCATATATTTT. This encodes CASRYGGGPSSGNTIYF.